The 10 T cell receptor beta chains reported below all come from one sample, sequenced in a study of blood T cell repertoires in COVID-19. This table comes from immunoSEQ multiplex PCR, and its TCRdb copy is limited to in-frame clones, with some not included. The sample gives about 81,000 clones, under 85% of which show up once; under 15% is in the top ten. Input material: peripheral blood. The receptors derive from a human donor in a cohort sampled during active COVID-19.

The chain is built from TRBV3-1 (or the pseudogene TRBV3-2) and TRBJ2-5, with 9 bases matching TRBD1. V was clipped by 2 bases and J by 9 bases; unmatched bases: 10. The germline V gene has CDR1 LGHDT and CDR2 YNNKEL (reference sequence). This CDR3 contains 15 residues. CDR3 sequence (DNA): TGTGCCAGCAGCCAAAATACAGGGGGCGGTGGGGCCCAGTACTTC. This encodes CASSQNTGGGGAQYF.

The chain joins TRBV6-5 to TRBJ1-1; D gene ambiguous. Germline CDR1 reads MNHEY; CDR2 reads SVGAGI. There are 13 residues in the CDR3. The V end was cut by 7 bases, the J end by 4 bases, with 13 bases between. CDR3 residues: CASTSEVPTEAFF. The CDR3 DNA reads TGTGCCAGCACTTCAGAGGTGCCCACTGAAGCTTTCTTT.

The table lists this clone with a few counts. The CDR3 DNA reads as TGTGCCAGCAGACAGGCCGAGAGCTCCTACAATGAGCAGTTCTTC. Translation: CASRQAESSYNEQFF. V is TRBV5-4 and J is TRBJ2-1, with D maybe TRBD1 (5 bases). Germline V gene lookup returns CDR1 SGHNT and CDR2 YYREEE (reference sequence). The V end was cut by 5 bases, the J end by 0 bases, with 12 bases between. The CDR3 covers 15 residues.

CDR3 amino acids: CASSYSPGFPQFF. The CDR3 nucleotides read TGTGCCAGCAGTTACTCACCAGGGTTTCCTCAGTTCTTC. The chain joins TRBV6-2 or TRBV6-3 to TRBJ2-1; D possibly corresponds to TRBD1 (5 bases). V was shortened by 0 bases and J by 13 bases, with 13 bases between the two germline ends. CDR3 length equals 13 residues. Germline CDR1 reads MNHEY; CDR2 reads SVGEGT.

V and J are TRBV11-2 and TRBJ1-1; the D gene is possibly TRBD1 (6 bases). The CDR3 length is 15 residues. Germline CDR1 reads SGHAT; CDR2 reads FQNNGV. V lost 2 bases, J lost 1 base, and 11 bases lay in between. The CDR3 is CASSLSLTGNTEAFF. In DNA form, the CDR3 reads TGTGCCAGCAGCTTATCTCTGACAGGGAACACTGAAGCTTTCTTT. Filled out from reference TRBV11-2 and TRBJ1-1, the complete variable domain reads EAGVAQSPRYKIIEKRQSVAFWCNPISGHATLYWYQQILGQGPKLLIQFQNNGVVDDSQLPKDRFSAERLKGVDSTLKIQPAKLEDSAVYLCASSLSLTGNTEAFFGQGTRLTVV.

V is TRBV5-1 and J is TRBJ2-5; 9 bases are a match to TRBD2. The germline gives CDR1 SGHRS, CDR2 YFSETQ. The CDR3 covers 15 residues. V lost 2 bases to trimming and J lost 7 bases; unmatched junction nucleotides: 9. The CDR3 DNA follows: TGCGCCAGCAGCTTAGGTAGCGGGGGCCCCGGGACCCAGTACTTC. Protein: CASSLGSGGPGTQYF.

J is TRBJ2-3 and V is TRBV18, with 10 bases identical to TRBD2. Unmatched junction bases numbered 3, after V lost 2 bases and J lost 4 bases. Germline-derived CDR1 and CDR2 are KGHSH and LQKENI. The CDR3 has 15 amino acids. CDR3 loop: CASSPSGGGADTQYF. The CDR3 DNA is TGTGCCAGCTCACCAAGCGGGGGGGGCGCAGATACGCAGTATTTT.

This clone appeared a single time. The chain uses TRBV18 and TRBJ2-2; tentatively, D is TRBD1 (6 bases). This CDR3 contains 17 residues. Germline V lookup: CDR1 KGHSH, CDR2 LQKENI. Trimming removed 4 bases from V and 4 bases from J, with 19 bases in between. The CDR3 DNA reads as TGTGCCAGCTCACTCGGGACAACACCTTGGCGCACCGGGGAGCTGTTTTTT. As protein: CASSLGTTPWRTGELFF.

V gene TRBV11-3 combines with J gene TRBJ2-3; 11 positions match TRBD2. CDR3 length: 14 amino acids. V shed 5 bases and J 4 bases; nucleotides not matched to a gene: 2. Germline V CDR1 and CDR2: SGHNT, YENEEA. The CDR3 protein is CASSLGLAADTQYF. DNA of the CDR3: TGTGCCAGCAGCCTGGGACTAGCGGCAGATACGCAGTATTTT.

This clone has a handful of counts. This rearrangement joins TRBV7-2 to TRBJ1-6; D not resolved. The CDR3 covers 13 residues. Germline V gene lookup returns CDR1 SGHTA and CDR2 FQGNSA. With 6 bases removed from V and 9 bases from J, the gap between germline ends came to 12 bases. The CDR3 protein is CASSPGSLSPLHF. CDR3 coding DNA: TGTGCCAGCAGTCCCGGGTCTCTTTCACCCCTCCACTTT. The full variable domain, in which reference TRBV7-2 and TRBJ1-6 provide the parts outside the CDR3, is GAGVSQSPSNKVTEKGKDVELRCDPISGHTALYWYRQSLGQGLEFLIYFQGNSAPDKSGLPSDRFSAERTGGSVSTLTIQRTQQEDSAVYLCASSPGSLSPLHFGNGTRLTVT.